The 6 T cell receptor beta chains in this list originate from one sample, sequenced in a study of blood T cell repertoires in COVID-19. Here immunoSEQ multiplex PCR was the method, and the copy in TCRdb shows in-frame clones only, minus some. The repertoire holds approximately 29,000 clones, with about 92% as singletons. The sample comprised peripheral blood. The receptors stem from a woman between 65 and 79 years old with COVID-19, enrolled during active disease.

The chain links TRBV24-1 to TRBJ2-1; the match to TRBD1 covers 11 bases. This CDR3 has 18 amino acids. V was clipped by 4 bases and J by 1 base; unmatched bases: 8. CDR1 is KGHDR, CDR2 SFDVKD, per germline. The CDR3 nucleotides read TGTGCCACCAGTGACCGTCCCGGGACAGGGGGGTCCTACAATGAGCAGTTCTTC. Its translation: CATSDRPGTGGSYNEQFF.

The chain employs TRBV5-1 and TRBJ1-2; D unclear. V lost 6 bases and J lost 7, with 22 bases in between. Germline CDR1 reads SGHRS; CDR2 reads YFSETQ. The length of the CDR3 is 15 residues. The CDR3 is CASTPRLAGLGGYTF. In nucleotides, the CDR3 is TGCGCCAGCACGCCCCGGCTGGCGGGTTTAGGTGGCTACACCTTC.

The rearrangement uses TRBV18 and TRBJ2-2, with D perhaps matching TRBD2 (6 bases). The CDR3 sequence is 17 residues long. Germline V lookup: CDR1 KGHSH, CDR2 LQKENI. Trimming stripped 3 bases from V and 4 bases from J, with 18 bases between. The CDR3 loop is CASSPRTIVEGTGELFF. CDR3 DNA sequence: TGTGCCAGCTCACCCCGAACTATAGTGGAGGGCACCGGGGAGCTGTTTTTT.

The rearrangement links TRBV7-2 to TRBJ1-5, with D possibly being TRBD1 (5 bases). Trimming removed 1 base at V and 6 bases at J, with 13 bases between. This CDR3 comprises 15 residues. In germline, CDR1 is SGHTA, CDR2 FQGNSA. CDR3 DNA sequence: TGTGCCAGCAGCTTAGACAGGTCGCCCTTTCAGCCCCAGCATTTT. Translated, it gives CASSLDRSPFQPQHF.

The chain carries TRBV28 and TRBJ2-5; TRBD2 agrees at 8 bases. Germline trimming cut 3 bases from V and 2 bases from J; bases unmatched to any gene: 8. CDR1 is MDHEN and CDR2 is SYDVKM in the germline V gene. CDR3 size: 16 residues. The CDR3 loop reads CASSFPSTSGQETQYF. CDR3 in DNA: TGTGCCAGCAGTTTCCCCTCTACTAGCGGTCAAGAGACCCAGTACTTC.

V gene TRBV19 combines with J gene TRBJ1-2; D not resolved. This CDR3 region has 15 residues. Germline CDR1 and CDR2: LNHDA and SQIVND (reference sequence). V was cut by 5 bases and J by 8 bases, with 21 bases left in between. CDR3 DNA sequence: TGTGCCAGTAGTTCCCTCGGTGGAGATATTGCGGGCTACACCTTC. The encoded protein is CASSSLGGDIAGYTF.